This entry lists 31 T cell receptor beta chains sequenced from one sample in a study of blood T cell repertoires in COVID-19. Generated by immunoSEQ multiplex PCR, the TCRdb table keeps only in-frame clones and is missing some. The sample holds under 200,000 clones, about three quarters seen once. Sample: peripheral blood. These receptor sequences come from a man between 65 and 79 years old with acute or convalescent COVID-19.

The V gene is TRBV11-2, the J gene TRBJ1-6; the match to TRBD1 covers 10 bases. V trimming: 5 bases; J trimming: 11 bases; junction bases outside the gene matches: 6. This CDR3 is 14 amino acids long. Germline V gives CDR1 SGHAT, CDR2 FQNNGV. The CDR3 loop reads CASSTGTGAPPLHF. The CDR3 nucleotides read TGTGCCAGCAGCACCGGGACAGGGGCGCCACCCCTCCACTTT.

The genes are TRBV9 and TRBJ1-2, with D perhaps TRBD1 (5 bases). There are 15 residues in the CDR3. V was trimmed by 3 bases and J by 2 bases, leaving 14 bases between them. Germline-derived CDR1 and CDR2 are SGDLS and YYNGEE. CDR3 sequence reads: CASSARGRGNYGYTF. As DNA, the CDR3 is TGTGCCAGCAGCGCCCGGGGGAGGGGAAACTATGGCTACACCTTC.

This sequence joins TRBV10-3 and TRBJ1-1; D may be TRBD1 (5 bases). V was pared by 3 bases and J by 1 base, with 9 bases between. There are 14 residues in the CDR3. Germline loops: CDR1 ENHRY, CDR2 SYGVKD. The CDR3 spells CAISDRGRNTEAFF. CDR3 in DNA: TGTGCCATCAGTGACCGGGGGAGGAACACTGAAGCTTTCTTT.

The chain employs TRBV19 and TRBJ1-5; 9 positions agree with TRBD1. The ends lost 7 bases at V and 3 bases at J; junction bases unmatched: 7. Germline V gene lookup returns CDR1 LNHDA and CDR2 SQIVND (reference sequence). This CDR3 comprises 15 residues. The CDR3 DNA is TGTGCCAGTAAGGTCGGACAGGGGAACAATCAGCCCCAGCATTTT. Protein product: CASKVGQGNNQPQHF.

The V gene is TRBV2, the J gene TRBJ1-2; D unresolved. The CDR3 runs 13 residues. The V end lost 2 bases, the J end lost 1 base, and 5 bases lay between the germline ends. The V gene's germline CDR1 is SNHLY and CDR2 FYNNEI. CDR3 in DNA: TGTGCCAGCAGTGAACCCAGTAACTATGGCTACACCTTC. Protein: CASSEPSNYGYTF.

The chain is built from TRBV7-3 and TRBJ2-1; D is perhaps TRBD2 (6 bases). The V end was cut by 4 bases, the J end by 8 bases, with 12 bases between. CDR3 size: 13 residues. Germline-derived CDR1 and CDR2 are SGHTA and FQGTGA. Here the CDR3 DNA reads TGTGCCAGCAGCTCGGGACTCCTCGATGAGCAGTTCTTC. Protein: CASSSGLLDEQFF. Using reference TRBV7-3 and TRBJ2-1 for the parts outside the CDR3, the full variable domain is GAGVSQTPSNKVTEKGKYVELRCDPISGHTALYWYRQSLGQGPEFLIYFQGTGAADDSGLPNDRFFAVRPEGSVSTLKIQRTERGDSAVYLCASSSGLLDEQFFGPGTRLTVL.

The chain carries TRBV7-9 and TRBJ2-3; TRBD2 matches 7 bases. V lost 5 bases and J lost 6; bases outside the gene matches: 8. Looked up from germline, CDR1 is SEHNR and CDR2 is FQNEAQ (reference sequence). CDR3 size: 14 residues. CDR3: CASSRIGGSDTQYF. The CDR3 DNA follows: TGTGCCAGCAGCAGAATCGGGGGGAGTGATACGCAGTATTTT.

The chain uses TRBV9 and TRBJ1-3; no firm D call. The V gene's germline CDR1 is SGDLS and CDR2 YYNGEE. The CDR3 spans 15 residues. The V end was cut by 4 bases, the J end by 4 bases, with 15 bases between. CDR3: CASSYGGRGGNTIYF. The DNA for the CDR3 is TGTGCCAGCAGCTACGGAGGCCGGGGAGGAAACACCATATATTTT. The full variable domain, with the rest looked up from reference TRBV9 and TRBJ1-3, is DSGVTQTPKHLITATGQRVTLRCSPRSGDLSVYWYQQSLDQGLQFLIQYYNGEERAKGNILERFSAQQFPDLHSELNLSSLELGDSALYFCASSYGGRGGNTIYFGEGSWLTVV.

The chain recombines TRBV24-1 with TRBJ2-1; 7 bases map to TRBD1. Germline values: CDR1 KGHDR, CDR2 SFDVKD. The CDR3 length is 14 residues. Losses at the gene ends were 5 bases for V and 5 bases for J; bases not matched to a gene: 5. CDR3: CATSGVQGNNEQFF. CDR3 bases: TGTGCCACCAGTGGGGTACAGGGGAACAATGAGCAGTTCTTC.

This chain links TRBV7-2 with TRBJ1-1; the match to TRBD1 covers 9 bases. The CDR3 sequence is 14 residues long. V shed 4 bases and J 4 bases; nucleotides not matched to a gene: 4. The V gene's germline CDR1 is SGHTA and CDR2 FQGNSA. The CDR3 bases are TGTGCCAGCAGCTCACAGGGGGCGCGCACTGAAGCTTTCTTT. Amino acids: CASSSQGARTEAFF. The variable domain in full, with the rest retrieved from reference TRBV7-2 and TRBJ1-1, is GAGVSQSPSNKVTEKGKDVELRCDPISGHTALYWYRQSLGQGLEFLIYFQGNSAPDKSGLPSDRFSAERTGGSVSTLTIQRTQQEDSAVYLCASSSQGARTEAFFGQGTRLTVV.

The chain carries TRBV4-3 and TRBJ1-1; 7 nucleotides match TRBD1. The J segment lost 3 bases and the V segment lost 0 bases, leaving 7 bases of the junction unmatched. CDR3 size: 16 residues. Germline-derived CDR1 and CDR2 are LGHNA and YSLEER. CDR3 region: CASSQDGDSLDTEAFF. CDR3 nucleotides: TGCGCCAGCAGCCAAGACGGGGACAGCCTTGACACTGAAGCTTTCTTT.

The chain has TRBV4-3 and TRBJ2-6, with 15 bases identical to TRBD2. Germline V lookup: CDR1 LGHNA, CDR2 YSLEER. CDR3 length: 18 amino acids. The trim removed 2 bases at V and 3 bases at J, leaving 2 bases unmatched. Here the CDR3 DNA reads TGCGCCAGCAGCCAACTGGGACTAGCGGGAGGTGGGGCCAACGTCCTGACTTTC. Translating it yields CASSQLGLAGGGANVLTF.

The count of this clone is one. J is TRBJ1-5 and V is TRBV19, with D possibly being TRBD1 (5 bases). Between the trimmed V and J ends, which lost 5 bases and 0 bases, there was a span of 8 bases. In germline, CDR1 is LNHDA, CDR2 SQIVND (reference sequence). The CDR3 has 14 residues. The CDR3 coding sequence is TGTGCCAGTAGTGTTACAGGTAGCAATCAGCCCCAGCATTTT. Translating gives CASSVTGSNQPQHF.

The gene calls are TRBV2 and TRBJ1-5, with TRBD1 matching over 10 bases. Germline-derived CDR1 and CDR2 are SNHLY and FYNNEI. J gave up 7 bases and V 4 bases, and 7 bases lay outside the gene matches. The CDR3 is 15 amino acids. CDR3 region: CASSGGTGVEQPQHF. The CDR3 DNA reads TGTGCCAGCAGTGGGGGGACAGGGGTCGAGCAGCCCCAGCATTTT.

The table lists this clone with a few counts. This rearrangement joins TRBV5-1 to TRBJ2-1; 12 nucleotides agree with TRBD2. The CDR3 is 16 residues long. Trimming at V came to 4 bases and at J to 4 bases, leaving 6 bases not matched to a gene. Germline CDR1 and CDR2: SGHRS and YFSETQ. CDR3: CASSSRLAGVYNEQFF. As DNA, the CDR3 is TGCGCCAGCAGCAGTCGACTAGCGGGAGTTTACAATGAGCAGTTCTTC.

The table lists this clone with a few counts. This chain links TRBV4-3 with TRBJ1-4; D is uncertain. CDR3 length: 15 amino acids. The V end was cut by 0 bases, the J end by 14 bases, with 19 bases between. The germline gives CDR1 LGHNA, CDR2 YSLEER. The CDR3 region is CASSQEAGMGRWLFF. DNA of the CDR3: TGCGCCAGCAGCCAAGAGGCGGGGATGGGTCGTTGGCTGTTTTTT.

A few counts support this clone. The chain joins TRBV5-1 to TRBJ2-1, with D possibly matching TRBD1 (5 bases). The germline V and J ends were trimmed by 0 bases and 0 bases, with 10 bases remaining between them. The CDR3 is made up of 16 amino acids. Germline CDR1 SGHRS, CDR2 YFSETQ. CDR3 sequence (DNA): TGCGCCAGCAGCTTGGGGTGGGGCAGCTCCTACAATGAGCAGTTCTTC. Translated, it gives CASSLGWGSSYNEQFF.

The CDR3 nucleotides read TGCAGTGCTAGTGTCGCCGGGATTGAAGAGACCCAGTACTTC. Translating it yields CSASVAGIEETQYF. This chain links TRBV20-1 with TRBJ2-5; D is possibly TRBD2 (5 bases). Germline V gives CDR1 DFQATT, CDR2 SNEGSKA (reference sequence). The CDR3 loop spans 14 amino acids. Between the trimmed V and J ends, which lost 3 bases and 3 bases, there was a span of 14 bases.

This chain joins TRBV5-6 and TRBJ2-2, with D perhaps TRBD1 (5 bases). Germline V gene data show CDR1 as SGHDT and CDR2 as YYEEEE. This CDR3 spans 16 amino acids. V was cut by 4 bases and J by 4 bases, with 17 bases left in between. CDR3 DNA sequence: TGTGCCAGCAGCGGTACCCCTCCCAGGGCCACCGGGGAGCTGTTTTTT. It encodes CASSGTPPRATGELFF.

The chain is built from TRBV27 and TRBJ2-1; TRBD2 matches 9 bases. The CDR3 consists of 16 residues. Germline loops: CDR1 MNHEY, CDR2 SMNVEV (reference sequence). Unmatched junction bases numbered 6, after V lost 5 bases and J lost 1 base. The chain's CDR3 is CASSIPAGGSYNEQFF. As DNA, the CDR3 is TGTGCCAGCAGTATCCCCGCGGGGGGGTCCTACAATGAGCAGTTCTTC.

This chain connects TRBV3-1 (or the pseudogene TRBV3-2) to TRBJ2-1; 8 bases agree with TRBD2. V dropped 3 bases and J dropped 1; count of bases not matched to a gene: 2. Looked up from germline, CDR1 is LGHDT and CDR2 is YNNKEL (reference sequence). This CDR3 is 15 amino acids long. DNA for the CDR3: TGTGCCAGCAGCCAGAGCGGGGGATCCTACAATGAGCAGTTCTTC. It encodes CASSQSGGSYNEQFF.

This clone occurred once. J is TRBJ2-1 and V is TRBV19; 8 bases match TRBD2. Trimming removed 6 bases from V and 7 bases from J; junction bases left unmatched: 14. This CDR3 has 16 residues. Per the germline V gene, CDR1 is LNHDA and CDR2 is SQIVND (reference sequence). CDR3: CASRLYREGPRNEQFF. DNA of the CDR3: TGTGCCAGTAGGCTCTATCGGGAGGGCCCTCGGAATGAGCAGTTCTTC. The full variable domain, in which reference TRBV19 and TRBJ2-1 provide the parts outside the CDR3, is DGGITQSPKYLFRKEGQNVTLSCEQNLNHDAMYWYRQDPGQGLRLIYYSQIVNDFQKGDIAEGYSVSREKKESFPLTVTSAQKNPTAFYLCASRLYREGPRNEQFFGPGTRLTVL.

The rearrangement uses TRBV6-2 or TRBV6-3 and TRBJ2-1; the match to TRBD2 covers 8 bases. Per germline, CDR1 MNHEY and CDR2 SVGEGT. V shed 0 bases and J 4 bases; nucleotides not matched to a gene: 8. The CDR3 runs 17 residues. CDR3 nucleotide sequence: TGTGCCAGCAGTTACTCCCCCTCGGGGGGGATATACAATGAGCAGTTCTTC. Its protein is CASSYSPSGGIYNEQFF.

The J gene is TRBJ2-7, the V gene TRBV11-3; D is unresolved. CDR3 length: 13 amino acids. The V gene's germline CDR1 is SGHNT and CDR2 YENEEA. V lost 5 bases to trimming and J lost 4 bases, with 12 bases between them. The CDR3 loop is CASSLNSGYEQYF. In DNA form, the CDR3 reads TGTGCCAGCAGCCTAAATTCGGGTTACGAGCAGTACTTC.

The chain employs TRBV3-1 (or the pseudogene TRBV3-2) and TRBJ2-5, with a weak D call TRBD2 (6 bases). V was pared by 4 bases and J by 5 bases, with 14 bases between. The germline gives CDR1 LGHDT, CDR2 YNNKEL (reference sequence). The CDR3 sequence is 14 residues long. In nucleotides, the CDR3 is TGTGCCAGCAGCCGGGGGGACCCCCTCGAGACCCAGTACTTC. Protein: CASSRGDPLETQYF.

This clone was seen a few times. The V gene is TRBV7-9, the J gene TRBJ2-7; 12 nucleotides agree with TRBD1. The CDR3 covers 14 residues. V trimming: 4 bases; J trimming: 7 bases; junction bases outside the gene matches: 5. Germline loops: CDR1 SEHNR, CDR2 FQNEAQ (reference sequence). CDR3 nucleotide sequence: TGTGCCAGCAGCTGGGACAGGGGGCTTTGGGAGCAGTACTTC. This gives the protein CASSWDRGLWEQYF.

This clone was observed a few times. The gene calls are TRBV5-1 and TRBJ1-2, with TRBD1 matching over 9 bases. The V gene's germline CDR1 is SGHRS and CDR2 YFSETQ. The CDR3 contains 15 residues. V gave up 2 bases and J gave up 2 bases; unmatched junction bases: 4. As DNA, the CDR3 is TGCGCCAGCAGCTTAGGGACAGGGAAAAACTATGGCTACACCTTC. It codes for CASSLGTGKNYGYTF.

This sequence joins TRBV7-3 and TRBJ1-1; tentative D call: TRBD1 (5 bases). In germline, CDR1 is SGHTA, CDR2 FQGTGA. The CDR3 contains 14 residues. The V end lost 3 bases, the J end lost 1 base, and 9 bases lay between the germline ends. The DNA for the CDR3 is TGTGCCAGCAGCTTCGGGGGAGAGAACACTGAAGCTTTCTTT. Translation: CASSFGGENTEAFF.

The CDR3 nucleotides are TGTGCCAGCTGTCCAATTCTAGCGGGAAATGAGCAGTTCTTC. Encoded protein: CASCPILAGNEQFF. The chain couples TRBV6-5 to TRBJ2-1; 9 positions agree with TRBD2. The germline gives CDR1 MNHEY, CDR2 SVGAGI. This CDR3 has 14 residues. V lost 8 bases and J lost 7; bases outside the gene matches: 9.

This chain uses TRBV5-1 with TRBJ1-1; 7 nucleotides line up with TRBD1. The trim removed 0 bases at V and 1 base at J, leaving 6 bases unmatched. The CDR3 contains 16 residues. Germline-derived CDR1 and CDR2 are SGHRS and YFSETQ. The CDR3 DNA sequence: TGCGCCAGCAGCTTGGGACAGGGTGTGGGGAACACTGAAGCTTTCTTT. Its protein product is CASSLGQGVGNTEAFF.

This chain links TRBV28 with TRBJ1-4, with D perhaps TRBD1 (5 bases). The germline V and J ends were trimmed by 5 bases and 8 bases, with 21 bases remaining between them. The CDR3 spans 16 residues. Germline values: CDR1 MDHEN, CDR2 SYDVKM. In nucleotides, the CDR3 is TGTGCCAGCAGTGCTCAGACAGCCTCGAGTCGGGAAAAACTGTTTTTT. Its protein is CASSAQTASSREKLFF.